Presented here are 7 T cell receptor beta chains from one specimen sequenced in a study of CD8 T cells in Susac syndrome. It was with random hexamers that roughly 0.45 to 1 ug RNA was reverse transcribed. MiXCR was run by TCRdb on the immunoSEQ multiplex PCR reads, yielding one entry per CDR3 protein. The sample has around 80,000 distinct CDR3 sequences, approximately 94% seen once. The material sequenced was CD8+ T cells from PBMCs. The receptor set was obtained from a human donor with Susac syndrome.

V gene TRBV20-1 combines with J gene TRBJ2-2; the D is unclear. This CDR3 region has 15 residues. Trimming left V 2 bases short and J 4 bases short, with 14 bases between. Germline CDR1 and CDR2: DFQATT and SNEGSKA (reference sequence). The CDR3 nucleotides read TGCAGTGCTAGATCGTCGACTGGGCCCACCGGGGAGCTGTTTTTT. It codes for CSARSSTGPTGELFF.

J is TRBJ2-1 and V is TRBV6-5; 9 positions agree with TRBD2. Germline CDR1 MNHEY, CDR2 SVGAGI. The CDR3 has 15 amino acids. V gave up 4 bases and J gave up 4 bases; unmatched junction bases: 5. CDR3 in DNA: TGTGCCAGCAGTTTAGTGACTAGCGGATACAATGAGCAGTTCTTC. Translating it yields CASSLVTSGYNEQFF.

V and J are TRBV12-3 or TRBV12-4 and TRBJ1-2; tentative D call: TRBD1 (6 bases). Trimming cost V 4 bases and J 8 bases, with 14 bases left between them. CDR3 length: 13 residues. In DNA, the CDR3 is TGTGCCAGCAGTTACAGGGAAGAAGGCGGCTACACCTTC. Protein: CASSYREEGGYTF.

This clonotype was seen only a few times. The CDR3 sequence is CASSLENQPQHF. The CDR3 DNA sequence: TGTGCCAGCAGCTTGGAAAATCAGCCCCAGCATTTT. The gene calls are TRBV13 and TRBJ1-5, with D unclear. This CDR3 contains 12 residues. Germline values: CDR1 PRHDT, CDR2 FYEKMQ (reference sequence). The V gene lost 3 bases and the J gene lost 4 bases, with 4 bases spanning the gap.

V usage is TRBV2 and J usage is TRBJ1-2; 9 bases match TRBD1. Losses at the gene ends were 8 bases for V and 11 bases for J; bases not matched to a gene: 6. This CDR3 is 11 amino acids long. Germline lookup yields CDR1 SNHLY and CDR2 FYNNEI. In nucleotides, the CDR3 is TGTGCCAGCCGGGACAGGGTCGGATACACCTTC. Translation: CASRDRVGYTF. Variable domain in full (rest from reference TRBV2 and TRBJ1-2): EPEVTQTPSHQVTQMGQEVILRCVPISNHLYFYWYRQILGQKVEFLVSFYNNEISEKSEIFDDQFSVERPDGSNFTLKIRSTKLEDSAMYFCASRDRVGYTFGSGTRLTVV.

The chain uses TRBV9 and TRBJ2-2; D unresolved. This CDR3 is built from 14 residues. CDR1 and CDR2 from the germline V gene are SGDLS and YYNGEE. With 3 bases removed from V and 3 bases from J, the gap between germline ends came to 9 bases. The CDR3 protein is CASSGDTYTGELFF. The DNA of the CDR3 is TGTGCCAGCAGCGGAGACACCTACACCGGGGAGCTGTTTTTT.

CDR3 sequence: CASSQKAGHSNQPQHF. The CDR3 bases are TGCGCCAGCAGCCAAAAAGCTGGACACAGCAATCAGCCCCAGCATTTT. This rearrangement joins TRBV4-1 to TRBJ1-5; D may be TRBD1 (5 bases). This CDR3 is built from 16 residues. V was pared by 2 bases and J by 1 base, with 12 bases between. Germline V gene data show CDR1 as MGHRA and CDR2 as YSYEKL.